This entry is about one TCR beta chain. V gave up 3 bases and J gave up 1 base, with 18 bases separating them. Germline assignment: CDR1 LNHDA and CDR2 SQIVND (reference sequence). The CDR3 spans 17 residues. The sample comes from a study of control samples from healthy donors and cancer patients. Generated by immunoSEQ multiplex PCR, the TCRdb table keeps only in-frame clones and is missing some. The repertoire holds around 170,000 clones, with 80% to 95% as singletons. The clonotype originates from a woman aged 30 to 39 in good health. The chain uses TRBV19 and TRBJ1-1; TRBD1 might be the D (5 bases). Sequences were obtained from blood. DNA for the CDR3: TGTGCCAGTAGTATGAACCCCTGGGGGGGAACGAACACTGAAGCTTTCTTT. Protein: CASSMNPWGGTNTEAFF.